What follows are 13 T cell receptor beta chains derived from one specimen sequenced in a study of identical twins. TCRdb re-called the 5' RACE reads with MiXCR, one entry per CDR3 protein. The sample records a few hundred thousand distinct CDR3 sequences, roughly 13% being singletons. Another study also made use of these data, one on yellow fever vaccine responses in identical twins.

Sequences were obtained from memory (CD45RO+) T cells sorted from blood. The receptors shown here come from a woman aged 18-29 years in good health.

This clonotype has a count of ten or more. This chain connects TRBV7-2 to TRBJ1-5; D remains ambiguous. CDR3 length: 15 amino acids. Germline lookup yields CDR1 SGHTA and CDR2 FQGNSA. Deletions cut 0 bases from V and 1 base from J, with 7 bases between. The CDR3 bases are TGTGCCAGCAGCTTAGCTGTGGGGAGCAATCAGCCCCAGCATTTT. Its translation: CASSLAVGSNQPQHF.

This clonotype was recorded at least ten times. The chain uses TRBV4-2 and TRBJ2-3; 11 positions agree with TRBD2. The CDR3 length is 17 residues. Germline-derived CDR1 and CDR2 are LGHNA and YNFKEQ. V shed 0 bases and J 4 bases; nucleotides not matched to a gene: 6. The CDR3 DNA reads TGTGCCAGCAGCCAAGAAGGTAGCGGGGGGGCCGCAGATACGCAGTATTTT. Translating gives CASSQEGSGGAADTQYF.

This clonotype was counted many times. The chain has TRBV12-3 or TRBV12-4 and TRBJ2-3, with D perhaps TRBD2 (6 bases). The germline V and J ends were trimmed by 3 bases and 3 bases, with 16 bases remaining between them. The CDR3 is made up of 16 amino acids. Here the CDR3 reads CASSFGGTVLTDTQYF. The CDR3 DNA sequence: TGTGCCAGCAGTTTCGGGGGTACGGTGCTTACAGATACGCAGTATTTT.

The chain links TRBV11-2 to TRBJ2-1; 7 nucleotides agree with TRBD2. J gave up 5 bases and V 7 bases, and 11 bases lay outside the gene matches. Germline assignment: CDR1 SGHAT and CDR2 FQNNGV. This CDR3 spans 15 amino acids. The CDR3 DNA sequence: TGTGCCAGCACCCCCGGGGTAGCGGGTAACAATGAGCAGTTCTTC. Residues: CASTPGVAGNNEQFF. The full variable domain, completed using reference TRBV11-2 and TRBJ2-1, is EAGVAQSPRYKIIEKRQSVAFWCNPISGHATLYWYQQILGQGPKLLIQFQNNGVVDDSQLPKDRFSAERLKGVDSTLKIQPAKLEDSAVYLCASTPGVAGNNEQFFGPGTRLTVL.

This clonotype was seen ten or more times. The genes are TRBV12-3 or TRBV12-4 and TRBJ1-2; D is undetermined. CDR3 size: 12 residues. V shed 6 bases and J shed 2 bases, with 7 bases lying between them. Here the CDR3 reads CASSEGNYGYTF. For the CDR3, the DNA is TGTGCCAGCAGCGAAGGGAACTATGGCTACACCTTC.

This clonotype was found a few times. The rearrangement joins TRBV7-9 to TRBJ2-1; D might be TRBD2 (6 bases). CDR3 length equals 15 residues. The germline gives CDR1 SEHNR, CDR2 FQNEAQ (reference sequence). V lost 1 base and J 6 bases, leaving 13 bases between the germline ends. CDR3 protein: CASSLGASASNEQFF. CDR3 DNA sequence: TGTGCCAGCAGCTTAGGGGCTAGCGCGTCCAATGAGCAGTTCTTC.

The genes are TRBV7-2 and TRBJ2-1; the D gene is possibly TRBD2 (5 bases). Germline CDR1 reads SGHTA; CDR2 reads FQGNSA. V was pared by 1 base and J by 9 bases, with 19 bases between. The CDR3 length is 16 residues. CDR3 nucleotides: TGTGCCAGCAGCTTAGTTACGCGGGCCCCCCCGGGTGAGCAGTTCTTC. This codes for CASSLVTRAPPGEQFF.

This clonotype was observed a few times. The J gene is TRBJ1-6, the V gene TRBV7-2, with 8 nucleotides matching TRBD1. V gave up 5 bases and J gave up 7 bases; unmatched junction bases: 7. The CDR3 length is 15 residues. The germline V gene encodes CDR1 SGHTA and CDR2 FQGNSA. Written as DNA, the CDR3 is TGTGCCAGCAGCGCCCGTACAGGGGGGAATTCACCCCTCCACTTT. The encoded protein is CASSARTGGNSPLHF.

This chain joins TRBV7-8 and TRBJ2-1, with 16 positions matching TRBD2. Germline V gene data show CDR1 as SGHVS and CDR2 as FQNEAQ. The V segment lost 4 bases and the J segment 4 bases; nucleotides outside the gene matches: 10. The CDR3 totals 19 residues. For the CDR3, the DNA is TGTGCCAGCAGCTGGGAGACGGGACTAGCGGGGGGGAAGTACAATGAGCAGTTCTTC. This gives the protein CASSWETGLAGGKYNEQFF.

In its sample, this clonotype was seen a few times. The chain has TRBV28 and TRBJ2-1, with 11 bases lining up with TRBD1. Germline CDR1 MDHEN, CDR2 SYDVKM. This CDR3 has 15 amino acids. The V and J ends lost 5 bases and 9 bases, in that order; junction bases with no gene match: 9. CDR3 amino acids: CASSGRDRGFGEQFF. The CDR3 nucleotides read TGTGCCAGCAGTGGTCGGGACAGGGGGTTTGGTGAGCAGTTCTTC.

This clonotype has just a few counts. The V call is TRBV12-3 or TRBV12-4, the J call TRBJ2-2; TRBD1 matches 7 bases. V dropped 7 bases and J dropped 7; count of bases not matched to a gene: 12. There are 15 residues in the CDR3. As DNA, the CDR3 is TGTGCCAGCAATAGGTACCGACAGGGTCACGGGGAGCTGTTTTTT. It codes for CASNRYRQGHGELFF.

Many counts were recorded for this clonotype. The chain combines TRBV5-1 with TRBJ2-1; D not resolved. V lost 5 bases and J lost 10, with 10 bases in between. The CDR3 is 11 amino acids. The germline gives CDR1 SGHRS, CDR2 YFSETQ. CDR3 nucleotides: TGCGCCAGCAGGGTGGGTGGAGAGCAGTTCTTC. This encodes CASRVGGEQFF. Filled out from reference TRBV5-1 and TRBJ2-1, the complete variable domain reads KAGVTQTPRYLIKTRGQQVTLSCSPISGHRSVSWYQQTPGQGLQFLFEYFSETQRNKGNFPGRFSGRQFSNSRSEMNVSTLELGDSALYLCASRVGGEQFFGPGTRLTVL.

This clonotype was counted only a few times. The chain recombines TRBV5-1 with TRBJ2-5; D is possibly TRBD2 (6 bases). This CDR3 contains 15 residues. V gave up 0 bases and J gave up 1 base, with 10 bases separating them. Per germline, CDR1 SGHRS and CDR2 YFSETQ. The CDR3 nucleotides are TGCGCCAGCAGCTTGGGTGGCGGGACCCAAGAGACCCAGTACTTC. This encodes CASSLGGGTQETQYF.